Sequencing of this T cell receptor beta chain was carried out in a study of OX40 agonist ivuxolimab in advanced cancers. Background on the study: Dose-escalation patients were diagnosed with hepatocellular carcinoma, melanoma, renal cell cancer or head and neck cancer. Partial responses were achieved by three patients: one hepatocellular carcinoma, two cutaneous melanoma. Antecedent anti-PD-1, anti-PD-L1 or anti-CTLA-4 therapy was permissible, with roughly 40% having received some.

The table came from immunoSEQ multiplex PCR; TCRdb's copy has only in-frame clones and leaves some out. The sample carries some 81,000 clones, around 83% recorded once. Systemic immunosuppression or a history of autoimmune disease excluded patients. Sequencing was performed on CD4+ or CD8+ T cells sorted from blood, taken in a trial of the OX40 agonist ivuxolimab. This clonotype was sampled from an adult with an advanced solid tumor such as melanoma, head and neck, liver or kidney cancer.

DNA for the CDR3: TGTGCCAGTAGTATAGGTGGGGATGTCGTGGAGACCCAGTACTTC. Amino acid sequence: CASSIGGDVVETQYF. The rearrangement uses TRBV19 and TRBJ2-5; D is uncertain. The V gene's germline CDR1 is LNHDA and CDR2 SQIVND (reference sequence). V was clipped by 1 base and J by 5 bases, with 14 bases between them. This CDR3 region has 15 residues.